Following are 4 T cell receptor beta chains from one sample sequenced in a study of somatic mutations in cytotoxic T cells in rheumatoid arthritis. Assay: immunoSEQ multiplex PCR; the TCRdb copy retains only in-frame clones and omits some. The table includes approximately 14,000 clones, about four fifths detected once. Sequencing was done on a sample of CD8+ T cells sorted from blood. The receptors were gathered from an adult with rheumatoid arthritis.

The chain uses TRBV5-4 and TRBJ1-2; D not resolved. Germline CDR1 SGHNT, CDR2 YYREEE (reference sequence). V shed 0 bases and J shed 4 bases, with 10 bases lying between them. This CDR3 has 14 residues. This chain's CDR3 is CASSLVGTGYGYTF. The DNA for the CDR3 is TGTGCCAGCAGCTTGGTTGGAACGGGCTATGGCTACACCTTC.

This clone was found a few times. The V and J genes are TRBV4-1 and TRBJ2-7; the D gene is possibly TRBD2 (6 bases). CDR3 size: 14 residues. Trimming took off 0 bases at V and 6 bases at J, with 12 bases between the two ends. Germline V gene sequence: CDR1 MGHRA, CDR2 YSYEKL. This CDR3 is CASSQDSPGGEQYF. CDR3 DNA sequence: TGCGCCAGCAGCCAAGATTCTCCCGGGGGCGAGCAGTACTTC.

The chain couples TRBV28 to TRBJ2-7; 7 bases agree with TRBD1. CDR1 is MDHEN, CDR2 SYDVKM, per germline. The CDR3 totals 16 residues. V was clipped by 4 bases and J by 1 base; unmatched bases: 10. CDR3 nucleotides: TGTGCCAGCAGTTCAACACGACAGGGCCCATCCTACGAGCAGTACTTC. Protein sequence: CASSSTRQGPSYEQYF. The full variable domain, in which reference TRBV28 and TRBJ2-7 provide the parts outside the CDR3, is DVKVTQSSRYLVKRTGEKVFLECVQDMDHENMFWYRQDPGLGLRLIYFSYDVKMKEKGDIPEGYSVSREKKERFSLILESASTNQTSMYLCASSSTRQGPSYEQYFGPGTRLTVT.

The chain uses TRBV14 and TRBJ2-5; the D gene is possibly TRBD1 (6 bases). Trimming pared 1 base from V and 4 bases from J, leaving 13 bases between. CDR1 is SGHDN, CDR2 FVKESK, per germline. There are 15 residues in the CDR3. The CDR3 coding sequence is TGTGCCAGCAGCCAAGTTCCAGGGGCAGCAGAGACCCAGTACTTC. Protein product: CASSQVPGAAETQYF.